The entry below gives a single T cell receptor beta chain sequence along with its context. This clonotype was recorded many times. This clone's antigen is unknown. The sample holds no much larger clone one base away, and base qualities are not on file. CDR1 MNHEY and CDR2 SVGAGI are derived from the germline V gene. Measured from the cysteine to the phenylalanine, the CDR3 is 12 residues long. Only CDR3 DNA remains: 36 bases, in frame from the first base. Trimming accounts for 6 bases at V and 8 bases at J, while the number of junction bases matched to no gene is 5. Library creation used 5' RACE. TCRdb shows the sequencer as Illumina HiSeq 2000. Template switching added a universal primer binding site, and the final cDNA carried a unique molecular identifier that allowed TCR cDNA molecules to be counted accurately. First-strand cDNA for TCR alpha and beta chains was synthesized from specific primers in the conserved constant-segment region. To control for contamination, every cDNA library was double barcoded, receiving both a SMART-Mk sample barcode and Illumina barcodes. TruSeq adapter sequences, together with Illumina sample barcodes, were added in two successive PCR steps. The Illumina HiSeq platform was used with custom primers to sequence TCR alpha and beta cDNA libraries. Per the original workflow: Raw reads were processed with MiGEC to extract unique molecular identifiers, and MiXCR was used to determine CDR3 positions. For each individual, recombination models were inferred using an EM algorithm with the repgenHMM and IGoR tools. Shared clonotypes were analyzed with the tcR package in R, and sharing was normalized by the product of cloneset sizes. To study raw recombination without the effects of thymic and clonal selection, out-of-frame nonproductive sequences were analyzed. TCRdb reprocessed the public reads (quality trimming at Q25 with fastp, clone calling with MiXCR) and kept in-frame beta chains. All rows with the same CDR3 protein become a single entry with the most common DNA and genes. These V and J calls originate from TCRdb's pipeline instead of the authors' own analysis. In all, the sample holds about 240,000 distinct CDR3 sequences, and over 9.5% of those were seen once. The top ten hold about 9% of the sample.

The data were obtained in a study of identical twins (dated by TCRdb to 2016 to 2017). In the study overall: To test whether fetal clonotypes persist, the study used deep sequencing on TCR alpha and beta repertoires from monozygotic twins, unrelated adults of various ages, and cord blood. To rule out contamination, replicate twin experiments were performed at different times with different library preparation protocols.

Every donor in the study was a healthy Caucasian. Miltenyi CD45RO+ enrichment and human naive T-cell isolation kits were used to isolate memory (CD45RO+) and naive T cells from PBMC. Points the paper makes about the study in general: Compared with coincidental sharing between unrelated individuals, out-of-frame TCR alpha sequences shared between twins had an excess of sequences with low generation probability. Out-of-frame TCR alpha sharing in monozygotic twins was systematically underestimated by recombination models, whereas sharing between unrelated individuals was in agreement with the recombination models. Zero-insertion analyses could be partly confounded by invariant T cells such as MAIT and iNKT, though diverse VJ usage argued against such confounding for most clonotypes. Abundant cord blood beta clonotypes had fewer insertions, young adult naive repertoires showed a similar but weaker trend, and memory repertoires showed no such trend. Because the same donors could not be followed over many years, the conclusions relied on cross-sectional statistical analysis. In beta out-of-frame sequences, excess twin sharing was weaker, because having fewer shared sequences lowered the signal-to-noise ratio.

This TCR came from a man aged 50 to 60 in good health. Material: memory T cells sorted from blood. The cell subset or site label, read with the paper, signifies: CD45RO+ enriched T cells. The chain links TRBV6-5 with TRBJ1-2; the central 8 bases match TRBD1. The sequence in DNA is TGTGCCAGCAGACCGAGACAGGGGGGCTACACCTTC. Translated, this is CASRPRQGGYTF.